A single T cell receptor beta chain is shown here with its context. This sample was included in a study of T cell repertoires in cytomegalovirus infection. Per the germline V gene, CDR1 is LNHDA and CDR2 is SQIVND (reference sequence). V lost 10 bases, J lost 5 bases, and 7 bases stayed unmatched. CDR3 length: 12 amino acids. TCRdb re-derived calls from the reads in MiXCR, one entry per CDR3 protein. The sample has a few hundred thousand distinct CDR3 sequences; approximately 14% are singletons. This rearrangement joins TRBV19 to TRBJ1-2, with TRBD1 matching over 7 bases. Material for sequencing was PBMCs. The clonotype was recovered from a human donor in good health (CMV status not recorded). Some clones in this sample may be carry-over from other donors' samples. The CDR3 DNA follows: TGTGCCATCCGCGGGACAGATTATGGCTACACCTTC. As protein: CAIRGTDYGYTF.